The rows below give T cell receptor beta chains drawn from one sample of a study of shared clonotypes between healthy human individuals. Clones were sequenced by immunoSEQ multiplex PCR, and TCRdb holds only the in-frame ones, with some missing. This sample yields over 2 million clones, of which roughly 94% are seen a single time; about 0.13% belongs to the top ten. The sample comprised naive CD4+ T cells sorted from blood. Receptors originate from a man aged 18 to 30 in good health. Each CDR3 is given without its conserved first and last residue.

V: TRBV18
J: TRBJ2-7
CDR3: ASSPGVYEQY

V: TRBV5-1
J: TRBJ1-1
CDR3: ASRAGGIRDTEAF

V: TRBV7-2
J: TRBJ1-2
CDR3: ASANRAANYGYT

V: TRBV11-2
J: TRBJ2-1
CDR3: ASSQGTGAYNEQF

V: TRBV7-2
J: TRBJ2-7
CDR3: ASSLDRGFYEQY

V: TRBV18
J: TRBJ1-2
CDR3: ASSPGRVNYGYT

V: TRBV7-8
J: TRBJ1-2
CDR3: ASSLGTPNYGYT

V: TRBV19
J: TRBJ1-1
CDR3: ASSIGTYKAEAF

V: TRBV25-1
J: TRBJ2-2
CDR3: ASREMEEGTGELF

V: TRBV2
J: TRBJ2-1
CDR3: ASTANNEQF

V: TRBV15
J: TRBJ1-2
CDR3: ATSRDKAGDPGYT

V: TRBV5-6
J: TRBJ2-7
CDR3: ASSSLTGGYEQY

V: TRBV6-6
J: TRBJ1-6
CDR3: ASSYDPYNSPLH

V: TRBV6-6
J: TRBJ2-1
CDR3: ASFEGGTYNEQF

V: TRBV6-6
J: TRBJ2-7
CDR3: ATTGGYEQY

V: TRBV27
J: TRBJ1-2
CDR3: ASSPSDRVYGYT

V: TRBV28
J: TRBJ2-3
CDR3: ASSFGGFHTQY

V: TRBV2
J: TRBJ2-3
CDR3: ASRRFRDRSTDTQY

V: TRBV10-3
J: TRBJ2-1
CDR3: AISRGSGSYNEQF

V: TRBV5-4
J: TRBJ2-1
CDR3: ASSFPGLAGPRTTYNEQF